These 6 T cell receptor beta chains were sequenced from one sample in a study of blood T cell repertoires in COVID-19. Clones were read by immunoSEQ multiplex PCR, and TCRdb kept only the in-frame ones, dropping some. The sample includes about 57,000 clones, about 91% of them seen just once. Sequenced input: peripheral blood. The receptors stem from a man aged 55 to 70 with acute or convalescent COVID-19.

The V and J genes are TRBV13 and TRBJ2-3; weak D call: TRBD2 (6 bases). V lost 1 base, J lost 3 bases, and 11 bases lay in between. This CDR3 spans 15 amino acids. Germline CDR1 reads PRHDT; CDR2 reads FYEKMQ (reference sequence). The DNA of the CDR3 is TGTGCCAGCAGCTTAGACGGGGGTGGTACAGATACGCAGTATTTT. Translating gives CASSLDGGGTDTQYF.

This chain links TRBV5-6 with TRBJ1-2; perhaps TRBD1 as D (6 bases). Deletions cut 4 bases from V and 2 bases from J, with 9 bases between. Looked up from germline, CDR1 is SGHDT and CDR2 is YYEEEE. The CDR3 consists of 13 residues. The CDR3 DNA is TGTGCCAGCAGCCCCACAGGGAACTATGGCTACACCTTC. This codes for CASSPTGNYGYTF.

The chain recombines TRBV11-2 with TRBJ2-7; 10 bases map to TRBD1. The CDR3 has 15 amino acids. Germline CDR1 SGHAT, CDR2 FQNNGV. V shed 5 bases, J shed 6 bases, and the junction held 10 bases outside the gene matches. The CDR3, as DNA: TGTGCCAGCAGCGCCGACCGGGACAGGGGATTCGAGCAGTACTTC. Translating it yields CASSADRDRGFEQYF. The variable domain in full, with the rest retrieved from reference TRBV11-2 and TRBJ2-7, is EAGVAQSPRYKIIEKRQSVAFWCNPISGHATLYWYQQILGQGPKLLIQFQNNGVVDDSQLPKDRFSAERLKGVDSTLKIQPAKLEDSAVYLCASSADRDRGFEQYFGPGTRLTVT.

This clone was picked up a small number of times. The rearrangement uses TRBV4-1 and TRBJ1-5; 11 bases agree with TRBD1. The CDR3 runs 14 residues. V lost 3 bases to trimming and J lost 11 bases; unmatched junction nucleotides: 6. CDR1 and CDR2 (germline): MGHRA, YSYEKL. The CDR3 protein is CASSHRTGGEAQHF. The DNA of the CDR3 is TGCGCCAGCAGCCACCGGACAGGGGGCGAGGCCCAGCATTTT.

The CDR3 DNA is TGTGCCAGCAGCGTAGCCCCCCTACTAGCGGGAGTACCGTTGGACACAGATACGCAGTATTTT. This translates into CASSVAPLLAGVPLDTDTQYF. This chain connects TRBV9 to TRBJ2-3; 11 nucleotides agree with TRBD2. CDR1 is SGDLS, CDR2 YYNGEE, per germline. The CDR3 extends over 21 amino acids. The V and J ends lost 0 bases and 2 bases, in that order; junction bases with no gene match: 17. Together with reference TRBV9 and TRBJ2-3, the CDR3 gives the full variable domain: DSGVTQTPKHLITATGQRVTLRCSPRSGDLSVYWYQQSLDQGLQFLIQYYNGEERAKGNILERFSAQQFPDLHSELNLSSLELGDSALYFCASSVAPLLAGVPLDTDTQYFGPGTRLTVL.

A single count supports this clone. The chain carries TRBV9 and TRBJ2-1; D may be TRBD2 (6 bases). The CDR3 contains 13 residues. The V end was cut by 4 bases, the J end by 5 bases, with 10 bases between. The germline gives CDR1 SGDLS, CDR2 YYNGEE. The DNA of the CDR3 is TGTGCCAGCAGCCCCGGGACTCACAATGAGCAGTTCTTC. This sequence encodes CASSPGTHNEQFF. The variable domain in full, with the rest retrieved from reference TRBV9 and TRBJ2-1, is DSGVTQTPKHLITATGQRVTLRCSPRSGDLSVYWYQQSLDQGLQFLIQYYNGEERAKGNILERFSAQQFPDLHSELNLSSLELGDSALYFCASSPGTHNEQFFGPGTRLTVL.